The next 11 T cell receptor beta chains were all read from a single sample in a study of T cell responses to AZD1222 COVID-19 vaccine (dated by TCRdb to the early 2020s). Library creation used the immunoSEQ multiplex PCR assay. Drawn from immuneACCESS, this table holds only the in-frame rearrangements with V and J called that TCRdb kept. Clones are partly lost; checked studies trace under half to an unresolved V gene and leave the rest unexplained. This sample holds more than 80,000 clones; around 88% were observed only once. Jointly, the top ten make up 10% of the sample. The time point label here, explained by the study, means: baseline before first vaccination. In the paper's terms, the treatment or condition label means: meningococcal conjugate vaccine given as trial control. Source: peripheral blood, taken on day 0 of MenACWY control vaccination. Every receptor here comes from an adult in good health.

This chain connects TRBV2 to TRBJ2-5; TRBD2 aligns across 10 bases. V dropped 7 bases and J dropped 0; count of bases not matched to a gene: 8. The CDR3 is 16 residues long. Germline lookup yields CDR1 SNHLY and CDR2 FYNNEI. The chain's CDR3 is CASIRRLAGDQETQYF. CDR3 sequence (DNA): TGTGCCAGCATTCGAAGGCTAGCGGGGGACCAAGAGACCCAGTACTTC.

V gene TRBV4-2 combines with J gene TRBJ2-2, with 9 bases matching TRBD2. V gave up 0 bases and J gave up 2 bases; unmatched junction bases: 13. Germline values: CDR1 LGHNA, CDR2 YNFKEQ. CDR3 length equals 20 residues. The CDR3 region is CASSQDPTSGPPLNTGELFF. The CDR3 region has the DNA TGTGCCAGCAGCCAAGACCCGACTAGCGGCCCTCCCCTTAACACCGGGGAGCTGTTTTTT.

The chain combines TRBV14 with TRBJ1-2; D gene unclear. The CDR3 covers 17 residues. From germline, CDR1 is SGHDN and CDR2 FVKESK. The germline V and J ends were trimmed by 1 base and 4 bases, with 19 bases remaining between them. For the CDR3, the DNA is TGTGCCAGCAGCCAAGTGGCGAGCCCTAAAGTCCTCTATGGCTACACCTTC. Translating it yields CASSQVASPKVLYGYTF.

The chain links TRBV18 to TRBJ1-2, with 8 nucleotides matching TRBD1. V was clipped by 3 bases and J by 2 bases; unmatched bases: 14. Germline V lookup: CDR1 KGHSH, CDR2 LQKENI. This CDR3 is 18 amino acids long. DNA of the CDR3: TGTGCCAGCTCACCGCTGAGGAGATCGGACAGGGCGAACTATGGCTACACCTTC. Amino acid sequence: CASSPLRRSDRANYGYTF.

The genes are TRBV30 and TRBJ2-7; tentatively, D is TRBD2 (6 bases). The CDR3 has 14 residues. Germline loops: CDR1 GTSNPN, CDR2 SVGIG (reference sequence). V was trimmed by 2 bases and J by 7 bases, leaving 18 bases between them. CDR3 sequence: CAWSLALRGGEQYF. Written as DNA, the CDR3 is TGTGCCTGGAGTTTAGCTCTGCGGGGTGGGGAGCAGTACTTC.

This clone occurred many times. The V and J genes are TRBV6-5 and TRBJ1-2; no clear D gene. V lost 7 bases and J 4 bases, leaving 19 bases between the germline ends. Germline CDR1 reads MNHEY; CDR2 reads SVGAGI. This CDR3 region has 15 residues. The CDR3 DNA follows: TGTGCCAGCACCCCGAACTTGGCAGCCTCCTATGGCTACACCTTC. Translating gives CASTPNLAASYGYTF.

CDR3 sequence reads: CASSENYNEQFF. Written as DNA, the CDR3 is TGTGCCAGCAGTGAAAACTACAATGAGCAGTTCTTC. V usage is TRBV2 and J usage is TRBJ2-1; D unclear. The V gene's germline CDR1 is SNHLY and CDR2 FYNNEI. The CDR3 loop spans 12 amino acids. V lost 2 bases to trimming and J lost 3 bases, with 2 bases between them.

The rearrangement links TRBV3-1 (or the pseudogene TRBV3-2) to TRBJ2-7, with TRBD2 identical over 7 bases. CDR1 LGHDT and CDR2 YNNKEL come from the germline V gene (reference sequence). This CDR3 spans 13 amino acids. Trimming took 5 bases from V and 3 from J; bases not matched to a gene: 4. CDR3 DNA sequence: TGTGCCAGCAGCTCCTTAGCGGGCTACGAGCAGTACTTC. Its protein product is CASSSLAGYEQYF.

The chain uses TRBV2 and TRBJ1-5; D remains ambiguous. CDR1 and CDR2 from the germline V gene are SNHLY and FYNNEI. CDR3 length: 14 amino acids. V lost 2 bases and J 5 bases, leaving 10 bases between the germline ends. CDR3 region: CASSEQAGDQPQHF. In nucleotides, the CDR3 is TGTGCCAGCAGTGAACAGGCCGGGGATCAGCCCCAGCATTTT.

CDR3 sequence: CASSETGTSKETQYF. CDR3 in DNA: TGTGCCAGCAGTGAAACCGGGACATCGAAAGAGACCCAGTACTTC. The chain recombines TRBV6-1 with TRBJ2-5; tentative D call: TRBD1 (6 bases). V was shortened by 2 bases and J by 3 bases, with 13 bases between the two germline ends. CDR1 and CDR2 (germline): MNHNS, SASEGT. The CDR3 length is 15 residues.

This clone was seen a single time. V and J are TRBV11-2 and TRBJ1-1; D perhaps matches TRBD1 (5 bases). The V gene's germline CDR1 is SGHAT and CDR2 FQNNGV. The CDR3 totals 14 residues. The V and J ends lost 4 bases and 6 bases respectively, with 15 bases between them. CDR3 in amino acids: CASSSRGGAPEAFF. CDR3 nucleotides: TGTGCCAGCAGCTCAAGGGGAGGAGCACCTGAAGCTTTCTTT.